The clone carrying this TCR beta chain came up once. This record belongs to a study of blood T cell repertoires in COVID-19. The wider study: Sites across the United States, Italy and Spain contributed samples from acute and convalescent COVID-19. In each case, the material was cDNA or gDNA derived from T cells, B-cell-depleted T cells, or PBMCs.

Assay used: immunoSEQ multiplex PCR; TCRdb lists only in-frame clones, some missing. The sample includes around 370,000 clones, 85% to 90% of them seen just once. The sequenced sample consisted of peripheral blood. The sequence came from a man in his late teens or twenties with active or convalescent COVID-19.

This chain's CDR3 is CASSLGGPNTGELFF. The DNA of the CDR3 is TGTGCCAGCAGCTTAGGCGGGCCTAACACCGGGGAGCTGTTTTTT. This chain joins TRBV7-3 and TRBJ2-2; possibly TRBD2 for D (5 bases). Germline CDR1 reads SGHTA; CDR2 reads FQGTGA. With 2 bases removed from V and 2 bases from J, the gap between germline ends came to 9 bases. The CDR3 length is 15 residues.